This record looks at one T cell receptor beta chain sequence and its context. No cognate antigen has been identified for it. It has no much larger one-base neighbor in the sample; base qualities were not kept. Other DNA sequences in the same sample also yield this CDR3. The data derive from a study of cytomegalovirus exposure and HLA in healthy donors (dated by TCRdb to about 2017). For the study in its entirety: An earlier analysis of 587 of the donors reported around 280 Gb of sequence data and 117 million unique TCR beta sequences obtained from some 170 million T cells. About 300 gigabases of sequencing data and tens of millions of unique TCR sequences were included in an early release covering around 650 HLA-typed donors. Of the 350 to 450 genotyped donors, around 81% fell in the genetic ancestry cluster associated with self-reported Caucasian donors. The study was designed to test whether signatures of past pathogen exposure could be identified by cataloging public T cell receptors. The study used immunosequencing to profile the T cell repertoires of about 670 subjects and linked those repertoires to cytomegalovirus serostatus. Besides the first cohort of 550 to 750 subjects, a separate validation cohort made up of 90 to 150 different subjects was used. The study combined high-throughput TCR immunosequencing, statistical association of individual TCRs with disease status, and machine learning to predict cytomegalovirus infection status. To study patterns of TCR occurrence, a later analysis re-analyzed previously published TCR beta repertoires from 666 donors and added high-resolution HLA genotyping. In the later analysis, no new phenotypic data were used to find candidate immune exposures; instead, reliance was placed on TCR beta sequences and their occurrence across donors. To decide whether each TCR beta V gene segment behaved as functional or pseudogenic, an earlier analysis of approximately 600 of the donors relied on high-throughput TCR beta sequencing. Donor age, sex, ethnicity and CMV serostatus were compiled alongside the repertoire data. In a later genetic analysis, genome-wide SNP genotypes for about 65% of the 666 donors were used, and that subset was treated as a discovery cohort. Every discovery cohort repertoire had been produced on one sequencing platform. Both class I and class II loci were covered by HLA typing, at four-digit resolution. The number of typed donors differed by locus: about 620-630 for A, B, C, DRB1 and DQB1; some 500 for DQA1; some 610 for DPA1; and about 470 for DPB1. Four or five DR-DQ haplotypes were handled as single units for association and clustering because linkage in the cohort was strong. Across some 400 genotyped donors of the cohort, an average of about 200,000 unique TCR beta nucleotide sequences per donor were sequenced, and approximately 17% of those sequences were non-productive.

Paper-wide results and their limitations: A further reported finding was that TCR beta sequences accurately predicted the HLA-A and HLA-B alleles for most subjects in the first cohort. For the cohort, immune exposure information was limited to CMV serostatus. According to the authors, the approach could potentially be generalized to other disease states and immunological phenotypes. In an earlier analysis of around 600 of the donors, most TCR beta V segments were observed in productive rearrangements about 87% or about 30% of the time, broadly matching IMGT annotations. Because some donors lacked HLA typing at each locus, the association tests relied only on the typed subset. In a later analysis, several top co-occurrence clusters were reported to appear linked to parvovirus B19, influenza, CMV and Epstein-Barr virus. The study gave a list of about 170 TCR beta chains associated with cytomegalovirus. While some public TCRs were present in many individuals, most TCR sequences turned up only very rarely across donors. The classifier was reported to diagnose cytomegalovirus status with high specificity and sensitivity in both the original and validation cohorts. According to a later analysis, TCR association rates differed among HLA loci, with DRB1 alleles showing the most associated TCRs and HLA-C alleles showing the fewest. The presence/absence analyses assumed that sequencing depth was roughly uniform across donors, and that assumption may not be true. Because counts were too low, 15 or so rarely observed V segments, including chromosome 9 orphons, were excluded from the earlier analysis of 587 of the donors. Some IMGT-functional V segments, including TRBV6-2 and TRBV6-3, could not be distinguished by the 87-base-pair reads and were therefore excluded. In a later analysis, HLA-associated TCR beta chains were found to be more clonally expanded and to have lower generation probabilities than equally common non-associated chains. An association between a missense DCLRE1C variant and V-gene and J-gene trimming of TCR beta chains was found in a later genetic analysis and replicated in an independent cohort. A group of highly shared sequence variants was considered likely to be a technical artifact of the sequencing pipeline. Specific HLA alleles were associated with 18,000 or so TCR beta sequences at a false discovery rate of 0.05 in a later analysis. In vitro tests confirmed that three of the cytomegalovirus-associated TCR beta chains recognize cytomegalovirus antigens. According to a later genetic analysis, donors in an Asian-associated ancestry cluster had fewer N-insertions in productive TCRs than the approximately 630-donor mean. Correlated functional status among segregating V segments might be attributable to linkage disequilibrium, but an unknown experimental factor could not be ruled out. The cohort was sequenced for TCR beta chains only, and without alpha or paired-chain data the features that could be detected were limited. When HLA alleles, especially DR and DQ, strongly co-occurred, TCR associations were difficult to assign to individual alleles. According to a later analysis, most CMV-associated TCR beta chains appeared to be HLA-restricted, and the HLA associations seemed to be driven largely by CMV exposure.

As encoded in the germline V gene (reference sequence), CDR1 is SGHNT while CDR2 is YYREEE. V is reduced by 0 bases and J by 5 bases, leaving a spacing of 7 bases between them. From the cysteine through the phenylalanine, the CDR3 covers 13 amino acids. Of the read, only the CDR3 DNA is kept; its 39 bases are in frame from base 1. The cohort consisted of more than 650 healthy bone marrow donors. All cohort members were sampled while nominally healthy, although unrecorded immune exposures were likely present. The donor tested CMV seropositive, placing the donor among the 310 or so seropositive members of the cohort. A peripheral blood sample was collected from each donor, and TCR beta sequencing was performed on peripheral blood mononuclear cells. The Qiagen DNeasy Blood Extraction Kit was used to extract genomic DNA from the blood cell samples. Library preparation used the immunoSEQ multiplex PCR assay. The multiplex PCR relied on a mix of 60 forward primers for TCR Vbeta segments and 13 reverse primers for TCR Jbeta segments. The CDR3 region of rearranged TCR beta genes was amplified from genomic DNA with a multiplex PCR assay. The amplified TCR beta libraries were sequenced on the Illumina HiSeq System as 87-base-pair reads. In the authors' own workflow: In a later analysis, tens of millions of unique TCR beta chains were counted across the 500 to 850 repertoires, and about 9.9 million of these chains were shared by at least two donors. Raw reads were error-corrected and collapsed into unique sequences by a nearest-neighbor algorithm in which closely related sequences were merged to remove PCR and sequencing errors. Alignment of CDR3 sequences to IMGT reference sequences was used to assign V, D and J gene segments. For a sequence to be retained, a match of at least six nucleotides was required to both a V gene segment and a J gene segment. A rearrangement was called productive if the CDR3 had no stop codons and remained in frame with V and J, and every other rearrangement was called non-productive. Following IMGT convention, CDR3 was defined as the stretch from the second conserved V-encoded cysteine up to the conserved J-encoded phenylalanine. In an earlier analysis of some 550 of the donors, sequences lacking an unambiguous match to a single V gene segment were excluded. In an earlier analysis of a few hundred of the donors, a V segment was called functional when productive rearrangements were above 56.7%, and segregating when the standard deviation between donors exceeded 5%. A statistical classification framework was developed to diagnose cytomegalovirus status using the catalog of TCR beta chain sequences. In a later analysis, V and J genes were assigned by comparing TCR nucleotide sequences against IMGT/GENE-DB human TR gene sequences. Using the TCRdist pipeline, a later analysis assigned CDR3 sequences along with most-parsimonious VDJ recombination scenarios. In a later analysis, every TCR beta chain was defined by the combination of its CDR3 amino acid sequence and its V-gene family, and reads without a unique V-gene family were dropped. To address suspected cross-contamination and a sequencing artifact, a later analysis removed 550 to 750 highly shared, low-generation-probability nucleotide sequences. In a later analysis, a clonal expansion index was calculated for each public chain from normalized within-repertoire ranks of inferred template counts. In a later analysis, generation probabilities were computed using a VDJ recombination model fitted to out-of-frame rearrangements, and the results were checked against IGoR. Hypergeometric tests were used in a later analysis to score TCR-TCR, TCR-HLA and TCR-CMV co-occurrence, with a repertoire-size bias correction applied to the TCR pairs. A later analysis estimated false discovery rates by permuting HLA or CMV assignments 20 times. In a later analysis, co-occurring TCRs were grouped with DBSCAN, and TCRdist sequence similarity was added when clustering was performed within HLA-allele-positive subsets. For co-occurrence clustering, repertoires with fewer than 30,000 or more than 120,000 public chains were excluded, along with about five repertoires with anomalous nucleotide sharing. The clones in this table, taken by TCRdb from immuneACCESS, are in-frame only. Not every clone is retained; where verified, under half of the shortfall comes from an unresolved V gene, and the cause of the rest is unknown. The V and J calls and clone size come from that table; D and trimming were worked out from the DNA. The sample includes 170,000 or so clones, with 65% to 85% observed a single time. The biggest ten clones account for 3.1% of the sample.

This receptor chain uses TRBV5-4 and TRBJ2-3; the D gene is possibly TRBD2, with 6 bases matching. Sequencing was done on a sample of PBMCs. This clonotype was obtained from a woman between 45 and 65 years old in good health and CMV-seropositive. The CDR3 sequence is CASSLAGGDTQYF. The bases read TGTGCCAGCAGCTTGGCCGGGGGAGATACGCAGTATTTT. With the rest looked up from the reference TRBV5-4 and TRBJ2-3 genes rather than sequenced, the full variable domain is ETGVTQSPTHLIKTRGQQVTLRCSSQSGHNTVSWYQQALGQGPQFIFQYYREEENGRGNFPPRFSGLQFPNYSSELNVNALELDDSALYLCASSLAGGDTQYFGPGTRLTVL.